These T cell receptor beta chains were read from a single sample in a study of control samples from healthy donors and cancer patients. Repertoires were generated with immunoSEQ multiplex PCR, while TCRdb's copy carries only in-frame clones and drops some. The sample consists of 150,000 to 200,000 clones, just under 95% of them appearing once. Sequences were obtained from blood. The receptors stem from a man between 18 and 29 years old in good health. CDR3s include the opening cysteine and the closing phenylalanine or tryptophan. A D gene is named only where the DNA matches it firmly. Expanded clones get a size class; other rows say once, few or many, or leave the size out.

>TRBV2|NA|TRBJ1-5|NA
CASNRDLLSNQPQHF
TGTGCCAGCAACAGGGACCTCCTTAGCAATCAGCCCCAGCATTTT
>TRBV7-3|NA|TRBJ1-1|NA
CASSPVGPLRGTEAFF
TGTGCCAGCAGCCCCGTGGGGCCCCTAAGGGGCACTGAAGCTTTCTTT
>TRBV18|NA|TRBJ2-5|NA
CASSPLARGETQYF
TGTGCCAGCTCACCCCTGGCCAGGGGAGAGACCCAGTACTTC
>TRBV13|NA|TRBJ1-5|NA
CASSYGRTGSQPQHF
TGTGCCAGCAGCTACGGACGTACAGGGAGTCAGCCCCAGCATTTT
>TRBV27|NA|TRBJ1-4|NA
CASSLSGTEKLFF
TGTGCCAGCAGTTTAAGCGGGACCGAAAAACTGTTTTTT
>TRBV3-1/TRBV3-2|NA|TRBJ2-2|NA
CASSQDPGTGELFF
TGTGCCAGCAGCCAAGACCCGGGCACCGGGGAGCTGTTTTTT
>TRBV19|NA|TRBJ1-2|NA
CASSIGPFNYGYTF
TGTGCCAGTAGTATTGGACCTTTTAACTATGGCTACACCTTC
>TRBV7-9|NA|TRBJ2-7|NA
CASSLERSVPPYEQYF
TGTGCCAGCAGCTTAGAAAGGAGCGTACCACCCTACGAGCAGTACTTC
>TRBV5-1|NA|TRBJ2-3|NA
CASSFAQGGQRDTQYF
TGCGCCAGCAGCTTCGCCCAGGGGGGCCAGAGAGATACGCAGTATTTT
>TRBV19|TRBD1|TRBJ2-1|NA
CASSSGQGANNEQFF
TGTGCCAGTAGTTCCGGACAGGGGGCTAACAATGAGCAGTTCTTC
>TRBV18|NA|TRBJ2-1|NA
CASSSPVGFQGGSGEQFF
TGTGCCAGCTCGTCCCCTGTGGGTTTCCAGGGAGGTTCGGGGGAGCAGTTCTTC
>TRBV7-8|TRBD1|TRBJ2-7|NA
CASSRRTGAYEQYF
TGTGCCAGCAGCCGCCGGACAGGGGCCTACGAGCAGTACTTC
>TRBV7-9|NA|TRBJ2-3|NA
CASSLVAADTQYF
TGTGCCAGCAGCTTAGTAGCGGCAGATACGCAGTATTTT
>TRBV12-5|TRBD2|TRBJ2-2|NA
CASGLDPRKTSGGQNTGELFF
TGTGCTAGTGGTTTGGACCCGAGGAAGACTAGCGGGGGACAGAACACCGGGGAGCTGTTTTTT
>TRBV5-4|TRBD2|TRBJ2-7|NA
CASSSGTSGLPGEQYF
TGTGCCAGCAGCTCCGGGACTAGCGGACTCCCTGGGGAGCAGTACTTC
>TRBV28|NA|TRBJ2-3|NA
CASNRRDTFTDTQYF
TGTGCCAGCAACCGGAGGGACACCTTCACAGATACGCAGTATTTT
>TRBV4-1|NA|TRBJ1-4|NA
CASSQVRSEKLFF
TGCGCCAGCAGCCAAGTTCGGAGTGAAAAACTGTTTTTT
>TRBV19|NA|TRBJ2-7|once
CASTRTVAGHEQYF
TGTGCCAGTACTAGGACTGTCGCCGGGCACGAGCAGTACTTC
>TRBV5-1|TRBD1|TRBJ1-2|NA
CASSLTGGASNYGYTF
TGCGCCAGCAGCTTGACAGGGGGCGCATCTAACTATGGCTACACCTTC
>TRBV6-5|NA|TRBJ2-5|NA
CASSYIGAETQYF
TGTGCCAGCAGTTACATCGGGGCAGAGACCCAGTACTTC
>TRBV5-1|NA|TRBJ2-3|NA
CASSSSSGFNTQYF
TGCGCCAGCAGCTCCTCCTCGGGCTTCAATACGCAGTATTTT
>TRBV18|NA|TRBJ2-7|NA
CASSPEMGQDFYEQYF
TGTGCCAGCTCACCGGAAATGGGGCAGGACTTCTACGAGCAGTACTTC